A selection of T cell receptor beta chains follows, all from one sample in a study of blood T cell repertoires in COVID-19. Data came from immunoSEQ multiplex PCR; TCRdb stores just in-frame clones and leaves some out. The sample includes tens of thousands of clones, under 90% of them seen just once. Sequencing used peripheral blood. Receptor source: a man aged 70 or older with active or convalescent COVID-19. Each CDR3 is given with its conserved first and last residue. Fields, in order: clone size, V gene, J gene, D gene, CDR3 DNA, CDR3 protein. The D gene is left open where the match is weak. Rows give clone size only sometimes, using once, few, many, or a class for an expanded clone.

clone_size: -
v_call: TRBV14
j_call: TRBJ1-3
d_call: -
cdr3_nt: TGTGCCAGCAGCCCCCAGGGAGGTGGAAACACCATATATTTT
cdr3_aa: CASSPQGGGNTIYF

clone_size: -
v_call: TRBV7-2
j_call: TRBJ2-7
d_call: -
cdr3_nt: TGTGCCAGCAGCTTAATCATCAGAGGGGGTCGGGTCGAGCAGTACTTC
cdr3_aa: CASSLIIRGGRVEQYF

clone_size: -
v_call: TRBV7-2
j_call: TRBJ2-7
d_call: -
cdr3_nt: TGTGCCAGCAGCGTGCGCGTCGCCAGCGGCGAGCAGTACTTC
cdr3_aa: CASSVRVASGEQYF

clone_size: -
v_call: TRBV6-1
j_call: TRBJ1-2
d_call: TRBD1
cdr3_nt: TGTGCCAGCAGTGAAGCAGGGGGCCTCTATGGCTACACCTTC
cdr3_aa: CASSEAGGLYGYTF

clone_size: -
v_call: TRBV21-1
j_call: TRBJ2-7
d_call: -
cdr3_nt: TGTGCCAGCAGCAAACCAGGGCAGAACAATCCTTACGAGCAGTACTTC
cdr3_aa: CASSKPGQNNPYEQYF

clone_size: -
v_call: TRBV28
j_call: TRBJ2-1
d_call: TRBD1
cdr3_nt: TGTGCCAGTGATCAGGGGGCAGGAAGAAATGAGCAGTTCTTC
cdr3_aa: CASDQGAGRNEQFF

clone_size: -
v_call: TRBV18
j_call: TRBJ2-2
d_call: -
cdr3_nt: TGTGCCAGCTCACTACAACACCGGGGAGCTGTTTTT
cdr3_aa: CASSLQHRGAVF

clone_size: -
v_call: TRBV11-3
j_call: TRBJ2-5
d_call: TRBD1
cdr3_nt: TGTGCCAGCAGCTCCAACCAACAGGGGGCCCAAGAGACCCAGTACTTC
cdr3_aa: CASSSNQQGAQETQYF

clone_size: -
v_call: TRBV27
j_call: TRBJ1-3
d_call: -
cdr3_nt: TGTGCCAGCAGTTTAAACAGGGCCGGAAACACCATATATTTT
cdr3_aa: CASSLNRAGNTIYF

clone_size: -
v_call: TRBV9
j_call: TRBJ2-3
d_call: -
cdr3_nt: TGTGCCAGCAGCCCACAGGGGGGGGGCCCAGATACGCAGTATTTT
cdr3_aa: CASSPQGGGPDTQYF

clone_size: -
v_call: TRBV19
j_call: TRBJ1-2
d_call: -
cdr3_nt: TGTGCCAGTAGTATAGGGTTTCCGGGGGGCTACACCTTC
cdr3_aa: CASSIGFPGGYTF

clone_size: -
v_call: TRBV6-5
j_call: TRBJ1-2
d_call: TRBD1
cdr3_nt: TGTGCCAGCAGATCAGGACAGGGCGGCTATGGCTACACCTTC
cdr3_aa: CASRSGQGGYGYTF

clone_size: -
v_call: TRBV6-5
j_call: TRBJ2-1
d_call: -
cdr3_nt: TGTGCCAGCAGTTACTCGGGGACATTGGTCCCCAATGAGCAGTTCTTC
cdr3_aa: CASSYSGTLVPNEQFF

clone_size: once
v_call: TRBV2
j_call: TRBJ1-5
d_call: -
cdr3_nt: TGTGCCAGCAGCGGACAAGGGGTTCAGCCCCAGCATTTT
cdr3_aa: CASSGQGVQPQHF

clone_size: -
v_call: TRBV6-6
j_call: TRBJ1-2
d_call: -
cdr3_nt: TGTGCCAGCACCCTAGTCCCTAACTATGGCTACACCTTC
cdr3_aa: CASTLVPNYGYTF

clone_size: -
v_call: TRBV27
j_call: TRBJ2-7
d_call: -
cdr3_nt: TGTGCCAGCAGCCAAAGGATGGGGACATCAGTCACCGGGCAGTACTTC
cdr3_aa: CASSQRMGTSVTGQYF

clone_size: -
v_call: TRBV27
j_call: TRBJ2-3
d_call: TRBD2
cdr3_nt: TGTGCCAGCAGTCCTATAGCGGGAGTCGCAGATACGCAGTATTTT
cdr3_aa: CASSPIAGVADTQYF

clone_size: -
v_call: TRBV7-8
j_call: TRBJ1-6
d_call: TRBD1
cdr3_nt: TGTGCCAGCAGCCTCCCGGGACAGGGGAACTCACCCCTCCACTTT
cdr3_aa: CASSLPGQGNSPLHF

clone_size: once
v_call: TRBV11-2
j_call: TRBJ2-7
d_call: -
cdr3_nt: TGTGCCAGCAGCTTAGCCGGTTCCTACGAGCAGTACTTC
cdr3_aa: CASSLAGSYEQYF

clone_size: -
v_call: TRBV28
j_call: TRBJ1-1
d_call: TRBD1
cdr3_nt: TGTGCCAGCAGTTCGACAGGGGGAGCTTTCTTT
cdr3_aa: CASSSTGGAFF

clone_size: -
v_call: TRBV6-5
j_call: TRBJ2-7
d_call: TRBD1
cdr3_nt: TGTGCCAGCGGGATCCGGGACAGGGCCTACGAGCAGTACTTC
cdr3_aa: CASGIRDRAYEQYF

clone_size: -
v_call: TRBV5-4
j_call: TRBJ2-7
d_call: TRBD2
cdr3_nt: TGTGCCAGCAGCTTCGATAGCGGGAGCTCCTACGAGCAGTACTTC
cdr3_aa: CASSFDSGSSYEQYF

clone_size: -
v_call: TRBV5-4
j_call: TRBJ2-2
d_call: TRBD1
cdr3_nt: TGTGCCAGCAGCGCGCCGGGACAGGGACCAACCGGGGAGCTGTTTTTT
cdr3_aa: CASSAPGQGPTGELFF

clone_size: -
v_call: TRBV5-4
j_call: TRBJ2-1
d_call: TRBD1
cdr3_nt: TGTGCCAGCAGCTTACGACAGGGGGCTTACAATGAGCAGTTCTTC
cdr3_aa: CASSLRQGAYNEQFF

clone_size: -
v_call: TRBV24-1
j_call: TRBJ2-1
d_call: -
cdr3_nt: TGTGCCACCAGTGATTTCACAGCTGGAGGCTCCTACAATGAGCAGTTCTTC
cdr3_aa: CATSDFTAGGSYNEQFF

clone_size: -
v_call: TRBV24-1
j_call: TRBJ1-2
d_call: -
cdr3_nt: TGTGCCACCAGTGATTTGCAAAGTAGCTATGGCTACACCTTC
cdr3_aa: CATSDLQSSYGYTF

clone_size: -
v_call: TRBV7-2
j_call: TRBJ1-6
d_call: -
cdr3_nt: TGTGCCAGCAGCATTCGACAGAGAAATTCACCCCTCCACTTT
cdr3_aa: CASSIRQRNSPLHF

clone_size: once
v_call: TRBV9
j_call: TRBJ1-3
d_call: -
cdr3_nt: TGTGCCAGCAGCGTCGAAGTCGGTTTTGGAAACACCATATATTTT
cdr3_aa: CASSVEVGFGNTIYF

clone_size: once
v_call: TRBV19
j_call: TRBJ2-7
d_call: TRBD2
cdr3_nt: TGTGCCAGTAGAAAAGGGACGGCGGGAGTGGGAGAGCAGTACTTC
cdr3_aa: CASRKGTAGVGEQYF

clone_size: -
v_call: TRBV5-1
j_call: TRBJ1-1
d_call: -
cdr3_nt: TGCGCCAGCAGCAATGGACAGCTTGAAACAAAAGCTTTCTTT
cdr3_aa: CASSNGQLETKAFF

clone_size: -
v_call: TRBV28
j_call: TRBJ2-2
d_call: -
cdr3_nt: TGTGCCAGCAAGAGGGATATGATCGGGGAGCTGTTTTTT
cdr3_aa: CASKRDMIGELFF

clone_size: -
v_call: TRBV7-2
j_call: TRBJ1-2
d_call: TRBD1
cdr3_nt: TGTGCCAGCAGCTCGGGACAGGGGGCGGATGGCTACACCTTC
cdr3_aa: CASSSGQGADGYTF

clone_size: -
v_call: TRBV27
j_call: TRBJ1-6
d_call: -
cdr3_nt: TGTGCCAGCAGTTGGCCAGGGAGGACCTATAATTCACCCCTCCACTTT
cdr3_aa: CASSWPGRTYNSPLHF

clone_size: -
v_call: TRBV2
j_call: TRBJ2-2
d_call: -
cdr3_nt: TGTGCCAGCTCGCGGTCGACGGCCGGGGAGCTGTTTTTT
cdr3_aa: CASSRSTAGELFF

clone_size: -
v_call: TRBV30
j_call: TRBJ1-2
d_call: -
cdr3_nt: TGTGCCTGGAGTGTAAGGCCAGGGAGGCTCTATGGCTACACCTTC
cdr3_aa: CAWSVRPGRLYGYTF

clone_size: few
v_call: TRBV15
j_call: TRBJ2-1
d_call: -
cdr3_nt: TGTGCCACCAGCAGAGATCGGGTGGTCGCATTTGAGCAGTTCTTC
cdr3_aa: CATSRDRVVAFEQFF

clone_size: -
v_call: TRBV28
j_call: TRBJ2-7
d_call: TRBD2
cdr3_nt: TGTGCCAGCAAACTCGGACTAGCGGGATCCTACGAGCAGTACTTC
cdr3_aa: CASKLGLAGSYEQYF

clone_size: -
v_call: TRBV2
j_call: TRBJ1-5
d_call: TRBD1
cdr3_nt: TGTGCCAGCAGTCTACAGGGGCCTGCGAGCAATCAGCCCCAGCATTTT
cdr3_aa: CASSLQGPASNQPQHF

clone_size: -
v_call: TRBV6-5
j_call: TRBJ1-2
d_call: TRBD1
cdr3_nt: TGTGCCAGCAGTTACCTTGGACAGGGGGCTAACTATGGCTACACCTTC
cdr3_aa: CASSYLGQGANYGYTF

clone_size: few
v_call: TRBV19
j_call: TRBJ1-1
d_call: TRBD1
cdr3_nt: TGTGCCAGTAGTTTCACAGGGGGAGGGACTGAAGCTTTCTTT
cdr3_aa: CASSFTGGGTEAFF

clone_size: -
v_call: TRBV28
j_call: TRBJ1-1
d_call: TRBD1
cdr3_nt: TGTGCCAGCAGTTCACCGGGACAGGGGGCGGATGAAGCTTTCTTT
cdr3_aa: CASSSPGQGADEAFF

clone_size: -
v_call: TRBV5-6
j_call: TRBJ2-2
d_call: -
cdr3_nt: TGTGCCAGCGGGAGGACCGGGGAGCTGTTTTTT
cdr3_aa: CASGRTGELFF

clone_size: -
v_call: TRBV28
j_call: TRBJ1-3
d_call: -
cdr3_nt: TGTGCCAGCAGTTTATACAGGGCCTCTGGAAACACCATATATTTT
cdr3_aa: CASSLYRASGNTIYF

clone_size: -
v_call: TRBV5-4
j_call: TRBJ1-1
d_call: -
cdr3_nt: TGTGCCAGCAGCTTGGGCGGAGGCACTGAAGCTTTCTTT
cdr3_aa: CASSLGGGTEAFF

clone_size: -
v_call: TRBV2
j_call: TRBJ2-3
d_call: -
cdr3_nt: TGTGCCAGCAATTCGTTTGGAACGGGGGCAGATACGCAGTATTTT
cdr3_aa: CASNSFGTGADTQYF

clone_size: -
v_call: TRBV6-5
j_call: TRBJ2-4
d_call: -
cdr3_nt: TGTGCCAGCAGTTACTCCTTAGGGGCCGGCAAAAACATTCAGTACTTC
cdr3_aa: CASSYSLGAGKNIQYF